This TCR beta chain is from a study of T cell responses to AZD1222 COVID-19 vaccine. Study results and caveats: Donors were mostly white British, more females; clonal diversity possibly underestimated. Across spike, vaccine-associated CD4 TCRs were found, dominant at 160-218 and 743-854. As reported, nearly half of all spike-specific TCRs target variant regions that are unmutated. In all cases, repertoires were sampled only after the peak T cell response.

TCRdb keeps only in-frame clones here, not all; method: immunoSEQ multiplex PCR. This table holds more than 85,000 clones, approximately 88% found once. Worth noting for this clone: The antigen is unknown.

V was cut by 0 bases and J by 3 bases, with 6 bases left in between. This CDR3 comprises 13 residues. Germline V gene data show CDR1 as MNHNS and CDR2 as SASEGT. The V and J genes are TRBV6-1 and TRBJ2-7; no reliable D call. The sequenced sample was peripheral blood, obtained on day 0 of AZD1222 vaccination. The clonotype originates from an adult in good health. DNA for the CDR3: TGTGCCAGCAGTGAAGCGTTCAACTACGAGCAGTACTTC. It codes for CASSEAFNYEQYF.